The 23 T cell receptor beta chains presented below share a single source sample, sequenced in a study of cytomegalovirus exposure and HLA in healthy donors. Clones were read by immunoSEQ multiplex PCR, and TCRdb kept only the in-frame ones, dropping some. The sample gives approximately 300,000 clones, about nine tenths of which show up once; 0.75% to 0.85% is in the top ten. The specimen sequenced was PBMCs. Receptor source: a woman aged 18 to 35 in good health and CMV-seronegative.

CDR3 DNA sequence: TGTGCCAGCAGCTTACAAGCGGAGGGGAACACCGGGGAGCTGTTTTTT. Its translation: CASSLQAEGNTGELFF. The chain combines TRBV11-2 with TRBJ2-2; possibly TRBD2 for D (6 bases). The CDR3 has 16 amino acids. Trimming shortened V by 2 bases and J by 1 base, and 11 bases separated the two germline ends. Per germline, CDR1 SGHAT and CDR2 FQNNGV.

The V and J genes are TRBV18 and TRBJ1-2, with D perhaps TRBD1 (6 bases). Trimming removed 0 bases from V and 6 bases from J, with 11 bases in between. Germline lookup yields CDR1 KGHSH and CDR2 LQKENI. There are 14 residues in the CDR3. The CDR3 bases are TGTGCCAGCTCACCACCCCGGGACACTGATGGCTACACCTTC. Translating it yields CASSPPRDTDGYTF.

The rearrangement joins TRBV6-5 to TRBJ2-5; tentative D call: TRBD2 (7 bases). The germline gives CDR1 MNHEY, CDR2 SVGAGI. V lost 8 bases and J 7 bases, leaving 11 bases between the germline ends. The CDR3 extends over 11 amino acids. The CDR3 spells CASGGAVTQYF. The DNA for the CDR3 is TGTGCCAGCGGGGGGGCGGTGACCCAGTACTTC.

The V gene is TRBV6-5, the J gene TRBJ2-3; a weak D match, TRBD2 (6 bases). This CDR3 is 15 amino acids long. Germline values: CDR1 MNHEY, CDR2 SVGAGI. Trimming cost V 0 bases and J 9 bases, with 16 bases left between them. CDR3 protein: CASSYSKYWEATQYF. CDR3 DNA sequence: TGTGCCAGCAGTTACTCGAAATATTGGGAGGCCACGCAGTATTTT.

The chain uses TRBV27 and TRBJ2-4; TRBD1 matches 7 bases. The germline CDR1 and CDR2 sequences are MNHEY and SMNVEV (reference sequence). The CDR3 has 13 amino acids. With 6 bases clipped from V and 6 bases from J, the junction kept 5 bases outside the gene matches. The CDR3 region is CASRGGAGNIQYF. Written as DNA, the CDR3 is TGTGCCAGCAGAGGGGGCGCGGGAAACATTCAGTACTTC.

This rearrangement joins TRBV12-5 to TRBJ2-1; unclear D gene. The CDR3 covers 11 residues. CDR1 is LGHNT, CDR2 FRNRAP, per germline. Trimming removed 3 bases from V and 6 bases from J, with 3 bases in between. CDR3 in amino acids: CASGFFNEQFF. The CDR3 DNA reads TGTGCTAGTGGTTTCTTCAATGAGCAGTTCTTC.

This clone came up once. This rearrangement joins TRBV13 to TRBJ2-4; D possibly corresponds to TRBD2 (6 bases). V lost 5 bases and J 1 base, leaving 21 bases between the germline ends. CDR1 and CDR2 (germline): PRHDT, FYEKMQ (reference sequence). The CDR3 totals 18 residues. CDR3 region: CASSPPYRAGMAKNIQYF. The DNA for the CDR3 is TGTGCCAGCAGCCCGCCATATAGGGCGGGGATGGCCAAAAACATTCAGTACTTC.

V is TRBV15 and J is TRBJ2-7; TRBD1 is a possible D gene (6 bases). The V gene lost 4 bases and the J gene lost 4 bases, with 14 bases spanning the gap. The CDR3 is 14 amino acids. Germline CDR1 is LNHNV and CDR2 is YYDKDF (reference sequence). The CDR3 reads CATSTFGQSYEQYF. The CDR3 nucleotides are TGTGCCACCAGCACGTTTGGACAGTCGTACGAGCAGTACTTC.

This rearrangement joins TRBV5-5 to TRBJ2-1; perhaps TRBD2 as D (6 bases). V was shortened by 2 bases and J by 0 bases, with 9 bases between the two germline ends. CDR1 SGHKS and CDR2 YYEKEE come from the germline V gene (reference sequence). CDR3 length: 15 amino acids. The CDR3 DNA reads TGTGCCAGCAGCTTTGAGCGGGCCTCCTACAATGAGCAGTTCTTC. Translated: CASSFERASYNEQFF.

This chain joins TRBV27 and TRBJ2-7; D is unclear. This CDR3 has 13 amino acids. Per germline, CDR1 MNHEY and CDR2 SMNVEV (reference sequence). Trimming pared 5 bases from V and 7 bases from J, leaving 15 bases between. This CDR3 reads CASSAAVSSEQYF. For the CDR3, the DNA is TGTGCCAGCAGTGCAGCTGTTAGCAGTGAGCAGTACTTC.

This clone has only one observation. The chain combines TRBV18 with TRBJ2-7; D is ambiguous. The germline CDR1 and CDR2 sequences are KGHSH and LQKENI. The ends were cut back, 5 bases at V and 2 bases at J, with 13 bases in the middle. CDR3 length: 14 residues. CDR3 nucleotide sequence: TGTGCCAGCTCATCCTCGGCGGCTACCTACGAGCAGTACTTC. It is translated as CASSSSAATYEQYF.

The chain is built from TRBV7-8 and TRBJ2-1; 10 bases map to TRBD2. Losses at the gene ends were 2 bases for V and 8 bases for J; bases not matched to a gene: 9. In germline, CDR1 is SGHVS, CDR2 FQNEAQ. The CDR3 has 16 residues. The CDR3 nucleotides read TGTGCCAGCAGCTTACGGCCTAGCGGGAGTAAAGATGAGCAGTTCTTC. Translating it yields CASSLRPSGSKDEQFF. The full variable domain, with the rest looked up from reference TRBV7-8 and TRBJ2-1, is GAGVSQSPRYKVAKRGQDVALRCDPISGHVSLFWYQQALGQGPEFLTYFQNEAQLDKSGLPSDRFFAERPEGSVSTLKIQRTQQEDSAVYLCASSLRPSGSKDEQFFGPGTRLTVL.

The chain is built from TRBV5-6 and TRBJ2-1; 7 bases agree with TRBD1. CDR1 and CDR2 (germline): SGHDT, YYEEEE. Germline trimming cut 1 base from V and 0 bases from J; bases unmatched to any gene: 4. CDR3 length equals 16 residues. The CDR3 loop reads CASSLWTGGSYNEQFF. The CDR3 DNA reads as TGTGCCAGCAGCTTGTGGACAGGAGGCTCCTACAATGAGCAGTTCTTC.

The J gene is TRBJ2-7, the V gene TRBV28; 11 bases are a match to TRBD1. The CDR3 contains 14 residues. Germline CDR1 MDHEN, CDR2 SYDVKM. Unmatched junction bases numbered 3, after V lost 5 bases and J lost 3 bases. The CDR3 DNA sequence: TGTGCCAGCAGTGGGGGGACAGGGGGCTACGAGCAGTACTTC. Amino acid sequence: CASSGGTGGYEQYF.

The DNA of the CDR3 is TGTGCCAGCAGTTATTTGCTAGCGGCCCCCGAGCTGTTTTTT. Protein product: CASSYLLAAPELFF. The chain combines TRBV6-6 with TRBJ2-2; 7 bases line up with TRBD2. The CDR3 covers 14 residues. The V gene end was trimmed by 3 bases and the J gene end by 11 bases; junction bases not matched to a gene: 9. The V gene's germline CDR1 is MNHNY and CDR2 SVGAGI (reference sequence).

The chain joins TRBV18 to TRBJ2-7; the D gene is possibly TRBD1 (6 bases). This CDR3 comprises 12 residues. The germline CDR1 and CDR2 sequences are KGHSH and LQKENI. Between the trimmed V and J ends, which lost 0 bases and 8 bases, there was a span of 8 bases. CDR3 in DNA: TGTGCCAGCTCACCACCTCAGGGGAAGCAGTACTTC. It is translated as CASSPPQGKQYF.

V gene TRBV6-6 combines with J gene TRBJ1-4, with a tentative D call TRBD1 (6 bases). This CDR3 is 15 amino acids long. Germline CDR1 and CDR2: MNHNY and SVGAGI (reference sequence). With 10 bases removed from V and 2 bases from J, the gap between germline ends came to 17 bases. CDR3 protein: CATVGGRKTNEKLFF. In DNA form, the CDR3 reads TGTGCCACAGTCGGGGGGCGGAAGACTAATGAAAAACTGTTTTTT.

DNA for the CDR3: TGTGCCAGCAGCTATGTAGCGGGAGTTAGGAGCGAGCAGTACTTC. This sequence encodes CASSYVAGVRSEQYF. The gene calls are TRBV5-8 and TRBJ2-7; 9 bases map to TRBD2. The V gene's germline CDR1 is SGHTS and CDR2 YDEGEE. The V segment lost 3 bases and the J segment 6 bases; nucleotides outside the gene matches: 10. This CDR3 is 15 amino acids long. The whole variable domain, filled in from reference TRBV5-8 and TRBJ2-7, reads EAGVTQSPTHLIKTRGQQATLRCSPISGHTSVYWYQQALGLGLQFLLWYDEGEERNRGNFPPRFSGRQFPNYSSELNVNALELEDSALYLCASSYVAGVRSEQYFGPGTRLTVT.

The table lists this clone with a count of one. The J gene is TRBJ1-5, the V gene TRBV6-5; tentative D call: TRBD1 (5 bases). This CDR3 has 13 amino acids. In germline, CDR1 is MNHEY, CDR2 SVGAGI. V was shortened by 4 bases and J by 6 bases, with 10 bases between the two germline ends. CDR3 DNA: TGTGCCAGCAGTTCCAGGGAACGTCAGCCCCAGCATTTT. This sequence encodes CASSSRERQPQHF.

The CDR3 reads CASSLSSYNEQFF. The DNA for the CDR3 is TGTGCCAGTAGTTTGAGCTCCTACAATGAGCAGTTCTTC. The chain recombines TRBV19 with TRBJ2-1; D gene ambiguous. V shed 5 bases and J shed 0 bases, with 5 bases lying between them. There are 13 residues in the CDR3. CDR1 and CDR2 from the germline V gene are LNHDA and SQIVND (reference sequence).

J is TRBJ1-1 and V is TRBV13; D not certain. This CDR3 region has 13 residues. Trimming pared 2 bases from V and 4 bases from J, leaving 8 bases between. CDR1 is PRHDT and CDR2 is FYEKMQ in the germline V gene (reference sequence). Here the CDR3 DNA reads TGTGCCAGCAGCTTATCGGGTCGCACTGAAGCTTTCTTT. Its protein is CASSLSGRTEAFF.

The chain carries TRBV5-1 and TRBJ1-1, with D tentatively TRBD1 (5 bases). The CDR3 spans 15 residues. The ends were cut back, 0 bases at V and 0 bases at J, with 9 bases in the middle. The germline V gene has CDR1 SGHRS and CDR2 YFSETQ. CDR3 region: CASSLVQGMNTEAFF. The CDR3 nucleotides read TGCGCCAGCAGCTTGGTGCAGGGTATGAACACTGAAGCTTTCTTT.

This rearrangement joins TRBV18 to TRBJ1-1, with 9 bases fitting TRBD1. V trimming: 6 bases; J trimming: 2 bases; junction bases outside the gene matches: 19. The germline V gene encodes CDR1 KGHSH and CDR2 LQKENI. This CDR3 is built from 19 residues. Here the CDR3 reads CASSHTLPGQGSGNTEAFF. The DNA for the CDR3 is TGTGCCAGCTCCCACACCTTACCGGGACAGGGTTCGGGAAACACTGAAGCTTTCTTT.